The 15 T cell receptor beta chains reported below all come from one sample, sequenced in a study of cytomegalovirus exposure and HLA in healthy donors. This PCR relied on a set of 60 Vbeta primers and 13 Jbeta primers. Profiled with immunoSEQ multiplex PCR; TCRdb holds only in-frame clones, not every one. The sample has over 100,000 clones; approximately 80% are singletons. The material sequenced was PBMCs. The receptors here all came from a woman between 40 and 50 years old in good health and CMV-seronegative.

CDR3 loop: CASSFSTGAQPQHF. CDR3 nucleotides: TGTGCCAGCAGCTTTTCCACAGGGGCTCAGCCCCAGCATTTT. The chain employs TRBV7-9 and TRBJ1-5, with 7 bases aligning to TRBD1. After removal of 3 bases from V and 6 bases from J, the junction contained 5 bases not matched to a gene. Germline V gene data show CDR1 as SEHNR and CDR2 as FQNEAQ (reference sequence). The CDR3 spans 14 residues.

CDR3 bases: TGTGCCAGCAGTTACTCTTTCCAGGGGGCATCCTACGAGCAGTACTTC. Translated: CASSYSFQGASYEQYF. The V and J genes are TRBV6-5 and TRBJ2-7, with 8 nucleotides matching TRBD1. The CDR3 is 16 residues long. V trimming: 0 bases; J trimming: 1 base; junction bases outside the gene matches: 5. Per the germline V gene, CDR1 is MNHEY and CDR2 is SVGAGI.

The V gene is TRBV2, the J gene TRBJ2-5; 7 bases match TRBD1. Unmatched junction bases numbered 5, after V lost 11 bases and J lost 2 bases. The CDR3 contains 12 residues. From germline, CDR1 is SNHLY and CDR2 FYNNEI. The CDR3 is CAGSQGQETQYF. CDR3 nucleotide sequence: TGTGCCGGTTCACAGGGGCAAGAGACCCAGTACTTC.

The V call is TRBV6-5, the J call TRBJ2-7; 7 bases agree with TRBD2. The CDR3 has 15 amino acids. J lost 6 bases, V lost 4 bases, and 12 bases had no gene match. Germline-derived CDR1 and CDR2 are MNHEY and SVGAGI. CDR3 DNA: TGTGCCAGCAGTTCGAGGACTAGGAGGGCCCGCGAGCAGTACTTC. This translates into CASSSRTRRAREQYF.

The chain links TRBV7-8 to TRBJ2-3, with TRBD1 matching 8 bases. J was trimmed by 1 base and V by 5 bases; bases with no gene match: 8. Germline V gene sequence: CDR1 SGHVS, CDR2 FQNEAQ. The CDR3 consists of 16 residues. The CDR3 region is CASSGYRGQGTDTQYF. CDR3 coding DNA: TGTGCCAGCAGCGGTTACCGGGGACAGGGCACAGATACGCAGTATTTT.

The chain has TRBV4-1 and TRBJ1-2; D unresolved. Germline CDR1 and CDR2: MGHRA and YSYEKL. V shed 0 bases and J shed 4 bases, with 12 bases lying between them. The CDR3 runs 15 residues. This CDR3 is CASSQDRGGTYGYTF. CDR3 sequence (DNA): TGCGCCAGCAGCCAAGATCGGGGAGGAACCTATGGCTACACCTTC.

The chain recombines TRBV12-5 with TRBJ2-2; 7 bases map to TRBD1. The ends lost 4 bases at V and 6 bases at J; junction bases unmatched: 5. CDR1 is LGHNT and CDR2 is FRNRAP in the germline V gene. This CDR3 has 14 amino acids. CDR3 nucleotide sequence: TGTGCTAGTGGTTCGACAGGGATGGCCGGGGAGCTGTTTTTT. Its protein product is CASGSTGMAGELFF.

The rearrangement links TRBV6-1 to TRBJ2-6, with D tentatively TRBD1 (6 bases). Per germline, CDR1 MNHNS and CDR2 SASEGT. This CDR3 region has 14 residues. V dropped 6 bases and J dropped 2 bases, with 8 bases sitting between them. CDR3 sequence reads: CASRAGAGANVLTF. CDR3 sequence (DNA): TGTGCCAGCAGGGCAGGGGCTGGGGCCAACGTCCTGACTTTC.

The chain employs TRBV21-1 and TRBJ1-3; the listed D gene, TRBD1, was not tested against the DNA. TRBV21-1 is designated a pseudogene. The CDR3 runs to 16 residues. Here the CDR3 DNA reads TGTGCCAGCAGCAAAGCGCAGGGTGTTCGTGGAAACACCATATATTTT. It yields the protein CASSKAQGVRGNTIYF.

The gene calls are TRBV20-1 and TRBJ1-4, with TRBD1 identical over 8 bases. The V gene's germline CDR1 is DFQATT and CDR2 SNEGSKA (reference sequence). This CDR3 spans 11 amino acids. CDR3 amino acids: CSASQGAKLFF. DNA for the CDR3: TGCAGCGCAAGCCAGGGGGCAAAACTGTTTTTT.

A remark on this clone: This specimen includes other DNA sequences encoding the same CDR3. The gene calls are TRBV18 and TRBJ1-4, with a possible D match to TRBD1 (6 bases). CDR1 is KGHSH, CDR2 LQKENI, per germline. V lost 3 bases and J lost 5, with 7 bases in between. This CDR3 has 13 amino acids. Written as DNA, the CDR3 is TGTGCCAGCTCACCCACAGGGAATGAAAAACTGTTTTTT. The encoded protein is CASSPTGNEKLFF. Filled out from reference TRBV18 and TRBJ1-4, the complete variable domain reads NAGVMQNPRHLVRRRGQEARLRCSPMKGHSHVYWYRQLPEEGLKFMVYLQKENIIDESGMPKERFSAEFPKEGPSILRIQQVVRGDSAAYFCASSPTGNEKLFFGSGTQLSVL.

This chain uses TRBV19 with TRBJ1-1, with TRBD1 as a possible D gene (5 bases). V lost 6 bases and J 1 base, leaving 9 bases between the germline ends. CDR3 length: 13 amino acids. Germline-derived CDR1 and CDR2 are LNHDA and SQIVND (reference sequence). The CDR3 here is CASSLGENTEAFF. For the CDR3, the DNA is TGTGCCAGTAGCTTAGGGGAGAACACTGAAGCTTTCTTT.

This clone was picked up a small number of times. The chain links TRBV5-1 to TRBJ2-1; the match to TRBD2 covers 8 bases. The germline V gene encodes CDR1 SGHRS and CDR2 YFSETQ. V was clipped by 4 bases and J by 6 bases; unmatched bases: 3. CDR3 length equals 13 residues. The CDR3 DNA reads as TGCGCCAGCAGCCTAAGCGGGGGCAATGAGCAGTTCTTC. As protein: CASSLSGGNEQFF.

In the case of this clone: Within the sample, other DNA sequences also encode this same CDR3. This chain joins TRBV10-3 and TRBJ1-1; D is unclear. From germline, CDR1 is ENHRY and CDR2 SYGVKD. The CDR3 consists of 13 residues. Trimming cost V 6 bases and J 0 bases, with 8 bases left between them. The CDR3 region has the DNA TGTGCCATCAGGAGGGATCTGAACACTGAAGCTTTCTTT. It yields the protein CAIRRDLNTEAFF.

CDR3 protein: CATGMSGELYTEAFF. CDR3 nucleotides: TGTGCTACCGGGATGTCAGGGGAGTTGTACACTGAAGCTTTCTTT. This chain links TRBV18 with TRBJ1-1, with D perhaps matching TRBD1 (6 bases). Germline CDR1 and CDR2: KGHSH and LQKENI. The CDR3 is 15 amino acids.